These 21 T cell receptor beta chains were all obtained from the same sample, sequenced in a study of shared clonotypes between healthy human individuals. Naive-designated CD8 cells lacked CD45RO, were positively enriched for CCR7, and omitted terminally differentiated effector memory CD45RA+ cells. The assay was immunoSEQ multiplex PCR, and TCRdb's table has in-frame clones only and misses some. This repertoire shows approximately 2,200,000 clones, roughly 91% found once; its top ten account for roughly 1.8%. Input material: naive CD8+ T cells from PBMCs. The receptors originated from a man aged 18-30 years in good health. Some clones in this sample may be carry-over from other donors' samples.

The chain has TRBV27 and TRBJ2-7, with 8 bases fitting TRBD2. The germline V gene has CDR1 MNHEY and CDR2 SMNVEV (reference sequence). The CDR3 is 12 amino acids. The V segment lost 5 bases and the J segment 7 bases; nucleotides outside the gene matches: 4. CDR3 coding DNA: TGTGCCAGCAGTACCTCGGGGGGGGAGCAGTACTTC. Residues: CASSTSGGEQYF.

This chain links TRBV2 with TRBJ2-1; TRBD2 agrees at 13 bases. The V and J ends lost 5 bases and 8 bases, in that order; junction bases with no gene match: 3. Per germline, CDR1 SNHLY and CDR2 FYNNEI. CDR3 length equals 14 residues. CDR3 loop: CASSTSGRADEQFF. CDR3 bases: TGTGCCAGCAGTACTAGCGGGAGGGCCGATGAGCAGTTCTTC.

The chain recombines TRBV9 with TRBJ2-1; TRBD2 agrees at 11 bases. This CDR3 is built from 13 residues. CDR1 SGDLS and CDR2 YYNGEE come from the germline V gene. V shed 2 bases, J shed 8 bases, and the junction held 0 bases outside the gene matches. The CDR3 loop reads CASSVSGRDEQFF. CDR3 coding DNA: TGTGCCAGCAGCGTTAGCGGGAGGGATGAGCAGTTCTTC.

Concerning this clone itself: This CDR3 is also generated by other DNA sequences in the sample. V and J are TRBV4-3 and TRBJ2-3; D is perhaps TRBD2 (6 bases). Per germline, CDR1 LGHNA and CDR2 YSLEER. This CDR3 has 15 residues. V was cut by 0 bases and J by 0 bases, with 7 bases left in between. The CDR3 reads CASSQEAGSTDTQYF. The CDR3 DNA reads TGCGCCAGCAGCCAAGAGGCGGGAAGCACAGATACGCAGTATTTT.

This sequence joins TRBV9 and TRBJ2-4; maybe TRBD2 (6 bases). Trimming pared 5 bases from V and 0 bases from J, leaving 15 bases between. CDR3 length: 16 amino acids. In germline, CDR1 is SGDLS, CDR2 YYNGEE. CDR3 coding DNA: TGTGCCAGCAGGTACCGGGACTCCCTAGCCAAAAACATTCAGTACTTC. This sequence encodes CASRYRDSLAKNIQYF.

This chain links TRBV10-3 with TRBJ2-1; 8 positions match TRBD2. The CDR3 contains 16 residues. Germline V CDR1 and CDR2: ENHRY, SYGVKD. With V trimmed by 6 bases and J by 9 bases, 16 bases remained unmatched. The CDR3 DNA reads as TGTGCCATCAGGGGGGGTAGCGGGATGGTTTGGGGTGAGCAGTTCTTC. Its translation is CAIRGGSGMVWGEQFF.

This clone was seen once. The rearrangement links TRBV28 to TRBJ2-5; D is perhaps TRBD2 (6 bases). CDR1 is MDHEN, CDR2 SYDVKM, per germline. V dropped 1 base and J dropped 1 base, with 13 bases sitting between them. CDR3 length: 16 residues. Written as DNA, the CDR3 is TGTGCCAGCAGTTTATTTGGGCTAGCGACCCAAGAGACCCAGTACTTC. This encodes CASSLFGLATQETQYF. Based on the CDR3 plus reference TRBV28 and TRBJ2-5, the full variable domain is DVKVTQSSRYLVKRTGEKVFLECVQDMDHENMFWYRQDPGLGLRLIYFSYDVKMKEKGDIPEGYSVSREKKERFSLILESASTNQTSMYLCASSLFGLATQETQYFGPGTRLLVL.

The chain couples TRBV6-1 to TRBJ2-2, with D possibly called TRBD1 or TRBD2 (5 bases each). The CDR3 runs to 14 residues. Trimming removed 3 bases at V and 3 bases at J, with 8 bases between. Germline-derived CDR1 and CDR2 are MNHNS and SASEGT. The chain's CDR3 is CASSEGPYTGELFF. The CDR3 DNA sequence: TGTGCCAGCAGTGAGGGACCGTACACCGGGGAGCTGTTTTTT.

This CDR3 reads CASSDSDVTYEQYF. CDR3 nucleotides: TGTGCCAGCAGCGACTCAGACGTAACCTACGAGCAGTACTTC. The chain is built from TRBV7-8 and TRBJ2-7; unclear D gene. V lost 5 bases, J lost 2 bases, and 13 bases lay in between. Germline CDR1 reads SGHVS; CDR2 reads FQNEAQ. The CDR3 contains 14 residues.

The rearrangement uses TRBV9 and TRBJ1-1; unclear D gene. The V gene's germline CDR1 is SGDLS and CDR2 YYNGEE. Deletions cut 4 bases from V and 9 bases from J, with 13 bases between. The CDR3 sequence is 12 residues long. The CDR3 loop reads CASSPRASQAFF. The CDR3 DNA reads as TGTGCCAGCAGCCCCCGGGCAAGCCAAGCTTTCTTT.

This rearrangement joins TRBV7-8 to TRBJ1-2; TRBD1 matches 9 bases. Germline CDR1 reads SGHVS; CDR2 reads FQNEAQ. The CDR3 contains 18 residues. J was trimmed by 1 base and V by 6 bases; bases with no gene match: 15. Here the CDR3 DNA reads TGTGCCAGCAGTTTCCGTAGGGACAGGGCCAGGGATAACTATGGCTACACCTTC. Its protein product is CASSFRRDRARDNYGYTF.

This chain joins TRBV6-6 and TRBJ1-1; D is perhaps TRBD1 (5 bases). CDR3 length: 16 amino acids. The ends were cut back, 3 bases at V and 0 bases at J, with 14 bases in the middle. Germline-derived CDR1 and CDR2 are MNHNY and SVGAGI (reference sequence). The CDR3 protein is CASSYKRGWMNTEAFF. DNA for the CDR3: TGTGCCAGCAGTTATAAGAGGGGCTGGATGAACACTGAAGCTTTCTTT.

This sequence joins TRBV6-5 and TRBJ2-1, with 9 bases aligning to TRBD2. This CDR3 spans 16 amino acids. Germline trimming cut 0 bases from V and 3 bases from J; bases unmatched to any gene: 3. CDR1 is MNHEY, CDR2 SVGAGI, per germline. CDR3 region: CASSYSSSGIYNEQFF. The CDR3 DNA reads TGTGCCAGCAGTTACTCGTCTAGCGGGATCTACAATGAGCAGTTCTTC.

This clone showed up just once. V is TRBV5-1 and J is TRBJ2-1; 8 bases are a match to TRBD2. The V gene end was trimmed by 5 bases and the J gene end by 5 bases; junction bases not matched to a gene: 9. CDR1 and CDR2 (germline): SGHRS, YFSETQ. This CDR3 has 15 residues. The CDR3 loop is CASRLAVAGNNEQFF. In DNA form, the CDR3 reads TGCGCCAGCAGACTCGCCGTAGCGGGAAACAATGAGCAGTTCTTC. The variable domain in full, with the rest retrieved from reference TRBV5-1 and TRBJ2-1, is KAGVTQTPRYLIKTRGQQVTLSCSPISGHRSVSWYQQTPGQGLQFLFEYFSETQRNKGNFPGRFSGRQFSNSRSEMNVSTLELGDSALYLCASRLAVAGNNEQFFGPGTRLTVL.

The sample holds a few counts of this clone. The rearrangement links TRBV19 to TRBJ2-2, with no clear D. The CDR3 runs to 12 residues. The germline gives CDR1 LNHDA, CDR2 SQIVND (reference sequence). The germline V and J ends were trimmed by 6 bases and 4 bases, with 6 bases remaining between them. CDR3 sequence reads: CASRAITGELFF. The CDR3 DNA follows: TGTGCCAGTAGAGCCATCACCGGGGAGCTGTTTTTT.

The chain recombines TRBV19 with TRBJ1-5, with unresolved D. The ends were cut back, 2 bases at V and 8 bases at J, with 13 bases in the middle. Germline V gene lookup returns CDR1 LNHDA and CDR2 SQIVND (reference sequence). The CDR3 has 14 residues. CDR3 DNA: TGTGCCAGTAGTATACCGGCCCTCCGAGAGCCCCAGCATTTT. Residues: CASSIPALREPQHF.

This clone was seen only once. V usage is TRBV15 and J usage is TRBJ1-4; TRBD1 might be the D (5 bases). The CDR3 sequence is 15 residues long. Germline V lookup: CDR1 LNHNV, CDR2 YYDKDF (reference sequence). V was trimmed by 5 bases and J by 7 bases, leaving 17 bases between them. CDR3 in DNA: TGTGCCACCAGCTTACAGGCCGGGGGTAGTGAAAAACTGTTTTTT. Its translation is CATSLQAGGSEKLFF. Full variable domain (remainder filled in from reference TRBV15 and TRBJ1-4): DAMVIQNPRYQVTQFGKPVTLSCSQTLNHNVMYWYQQKSSQAPKLLFHYYDKDFNNEADTPDNFQSRRPNTSFCFLDIRSPGLGDTAMYLCATSLQAGGSEKLFFGSGTQLSVL.

This clone has only one observation. The chain links TRBV5-1 to TRBJ2-7; 8 positions match TRBD2. Germline CDR1 is SGHRS and CDR2 is YFSETQ. CDR3 length: 16 residues. V shed 0 bases and J 2 bases; nucleotides not matched to a gene: 7. This CDR3 reads CASSLDLLGLAYEQYF. The CDR3 DNA reads TGCGCCAGCAGCTTGGATCTGTTGGGACTAGCCTACGAGCAGTACTTC. Variable domain in full (rest from reference TRBV5-1 and TRBJ2-7): KAGVTQTPRYLIKTRGQQVTLSCSPISGHRSVSWYQQTPGQGLQFLFEYFSETQRNKGNFPGRFSGRQFSNSRSEMNVSTLELGDSALYLCASSLDLLGLAYEQYFGPGTRLTVT.

The V call is TRBV9, the J call TRBJ2-2; a possible D gene is TRBD2 (6 bases). Germline lookup yields CDR1 SGDLS and CDR2 YYNGEE. The CDR3 spans 14 residues. Trimming stripped 2 bases from V and 3 bases from J, with 8 bases between. The CDR3 DNA is TGTGCCAGCAGCGTTAGCGGTTACACCGGGGAGCTGTTTTTT. This encodes CASSVSGYTGELFF.

This chain uses TRBV6-6 with TRBJ1-1; TRBD1 might be the D (6 bases). Germline CDR1 MNHNY, CDR2 SVGAGI (reference sequence). The CDR3 runs to 14 residues. Deletions cut 7 bases from V and 2 bases from J, with 14 bases between. DNA of the CDR3: TGTGCCAGCACTAACAGGGACACCAACACTGAAGCTTTCTTT. Translated: CASTNRDTNTEAFF.

In DNA form, the CDR3 reads TGTGCCAGCAGTAAACTCGGGACCCTGAGCTCCTACGAGCAGTACTTC. Translated: CASSKLGTLSSYEQYF. The V and J genes are TRBV27 and TRBJ2-7; D may be TRBD1 or TRBD2 (5 bases each). This CDR3 is built from 16 residues. Germline V gives CDR1 MNHEY, CDR2 SMNVEV (reference sequence). V lost 5 bases, J lost 0 bases, and 17 bases lay in between.